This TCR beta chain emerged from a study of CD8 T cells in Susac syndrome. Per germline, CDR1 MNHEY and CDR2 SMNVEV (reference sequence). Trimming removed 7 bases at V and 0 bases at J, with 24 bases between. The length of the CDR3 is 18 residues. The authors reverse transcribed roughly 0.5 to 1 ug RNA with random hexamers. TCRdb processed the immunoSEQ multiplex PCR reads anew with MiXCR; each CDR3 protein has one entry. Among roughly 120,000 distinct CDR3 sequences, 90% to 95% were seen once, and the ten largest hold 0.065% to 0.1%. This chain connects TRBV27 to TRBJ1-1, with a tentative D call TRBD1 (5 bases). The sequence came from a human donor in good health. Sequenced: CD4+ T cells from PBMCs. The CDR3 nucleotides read TGTGCCAGCAAAAAAGAAGGGCCCAGGGAGCCTTTGAACACTGAAGCTTTCTTT. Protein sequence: CASKKEGPREPLNTEAFF.